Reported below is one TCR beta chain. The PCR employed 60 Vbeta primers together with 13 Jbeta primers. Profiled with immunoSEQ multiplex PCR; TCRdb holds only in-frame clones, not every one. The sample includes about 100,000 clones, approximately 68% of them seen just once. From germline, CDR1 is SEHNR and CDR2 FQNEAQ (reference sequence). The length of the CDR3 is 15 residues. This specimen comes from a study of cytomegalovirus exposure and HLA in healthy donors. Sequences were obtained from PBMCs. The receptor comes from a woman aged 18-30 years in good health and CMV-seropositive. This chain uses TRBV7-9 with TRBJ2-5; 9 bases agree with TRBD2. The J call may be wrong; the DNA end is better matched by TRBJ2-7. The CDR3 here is CASRLGTSPPYEQYF. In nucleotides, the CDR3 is TGTGCCAGCAGACTCGGGACTAGCCCGCCCTACGAGCAGTACTTC.